The clone carrying this T cell receptor (beta chain) came up a few times. The antigen is not known. The sample originates from a study of beta chain features in type 1 diabetes. The study, taken as a whole, reports: Shortening of TCRB CDR3s, moderate but significant, appeared in all four CD4+ subsets of Type 1 diabetes patients. Shorter templates may be favored by PCR, equally so in patients and controls.

The entirety of the isolated RNA underwent reverse transcription, so expressed TCRB transcripts were sequenced. Sequencing was performed with immunoSEQ multiplex PCR; in TCRdb, only in-frame clones are kept and a portion is missing. The table lists more than 50,000 clones, around three fifths of them singletons, with 2% to 2.5% in the top ten. CDR1 SGHRS and CDR2 YFSETQ come from the germline V gene. CDR3 length: 12 amino acids. The TCR comes from a woman under 30 in good health. Sequenced material: Tregs from blood. The V call is TRBV5-1, the J call TRBJ2-5; D is uncertain. The closer fit of TRBJ2-7 to the DNA end suggests the J call may be wrong. DNA for the CDR3: TGCGCCAGCAGTTACAATGACTACGAGCAGTACTTC. It codes for CASSYNDYEQYF.